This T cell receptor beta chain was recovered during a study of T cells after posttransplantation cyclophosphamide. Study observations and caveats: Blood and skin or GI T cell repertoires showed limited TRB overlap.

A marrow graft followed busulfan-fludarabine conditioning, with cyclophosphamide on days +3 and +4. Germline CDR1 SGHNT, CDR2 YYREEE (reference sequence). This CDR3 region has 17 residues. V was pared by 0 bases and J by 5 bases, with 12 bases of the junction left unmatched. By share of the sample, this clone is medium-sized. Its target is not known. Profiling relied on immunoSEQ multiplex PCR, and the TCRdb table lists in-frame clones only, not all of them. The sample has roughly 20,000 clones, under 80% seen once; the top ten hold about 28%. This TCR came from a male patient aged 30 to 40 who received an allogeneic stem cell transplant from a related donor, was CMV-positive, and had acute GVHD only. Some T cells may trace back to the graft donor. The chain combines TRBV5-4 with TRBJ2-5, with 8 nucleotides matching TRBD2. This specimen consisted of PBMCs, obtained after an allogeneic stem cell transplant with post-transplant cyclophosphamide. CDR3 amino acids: CASSLALAGGAGETQYF. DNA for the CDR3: TGTGCCAGCAGCTTGGCACTGGCGGGGGGCGCTGGGGAGACCCAGTACTTC.